These 21 T cell receptor beta chains originate from one sample sequenced in a study of T-cell reconstitution after alpha-beta-depleted transplantation in children. Using unique molecular identifiers, the investigators prepared the TCRbeta library. TCRdb re-called the PCR reads through MiXCR, storing one row per CDR3 protein. This table has about 110,000 distinct CDR3 sequences, around a tenth appearing once. Specimen: PBMCs, collected before TCRalphabeta/CD19-depleted stem cell transplant. These receptors all come from a boy between 2 and 10 years old with acute lymphoblastic leukemia, due to receive a stem cell transplant.

The chain couples TRBV20-1 to TRBJ2-7, with TRBD2 identical over 15 bases. The J segment lost 0 bases and the V segment lost 3 bases, leaving 9 bases of the junction unmatched. The CDR3 is 18 amino acids. In germline, CDR1 is DFQATT, CDR2 SNEGSKA (reference sequence). CDR3 DNA sequence: TGCAGTGCTAGGCGATCGGGACTAGCGGGAGGTTTCTCCTACGAGCAGTACTTC. As protein: CSARRSGLAGGFSYEQYF.

This clonotype was found many times. V usage is TRBV27 and J usage is TRBJ2-6; D uncertain. Trimming cost V 5 bases and J 0 bases, with 8 bases left between them. Germline V gene lookup returns CDR1 MNHEY and CDR2 SMNVEV (reference sequence). The CDR3 sequence is 15 residues long. CDR3 residues: CASSVQRSGANVLTF. For the CDR3, the DNA is TGTGCCAGCAGTGTTCAGCGCTCTGGGGCCAACGTCCTGACTTTC.

A few counts support this clonotype. The chain uses TRBV7-8 and TRBJ1-2, with D perhaps TRBD1 (5 bases). Germline-derived CDR1 and CDR2 are SGHVS and FQNEAQ. Trimming cost V 0 bases and J 8 bases, with 10 bases left between them. CDR3 length: 13 residues. The CDR3 spells CASSLAGVLGYTF. CDR3 nucleotides: TGTGCCAGCAGCTTAGCAGGGGTTTTGGGCTACACCTTC.

This clonotype was seen repeatedly, ten times or more. The chain has TRBV20-1 and TRBJ2-7; TRBD1 aligns across 7 bases. Trimming removed 6 bases from V and 4 bases from J; junction bases left unmatched: 9. Germline assignment: CDR1 DFQATT and CDR2 SNEGSKA (reference sequence). This CDR3 spans 13 amino acids. The DNA for the CDR3 is TGCAGTGCCCAATGGGGACAGTCTTACGAGCAGTACTTC. This sequence encodes CSAQWGQSYEQYF.

V and J are TRBV29-1 and TRBJ1-1; TRBD1 agrees at 9 bases. The germline V gene has CDR1 SQVTM and CDR2 ANQGSEA. The length of the CDR3 is 12 residues. V lost 7 bases, J lost 7 bases, and 7 bases stayed unmatched. CDR3 protein: CSDHRGQGEAFF. The DNA of the CDR3 is TGCAGCGATCACAGGGGGCAGGGTGAAGCTTTCTTT.

V and J are TRBV7-6 and TRBJ1-1, with 12 positions matching TRBD1. The J segment lost 0 bases and the V segment lost 4 bases, leaving 3 bases of the junction unmatched. Germline loops: CDR1 SGHVS, CDR2 FNYEAQ. This CDR3 region has 16 residues. In DNA, the CDR3 is TGTGCCAGCAGCTCGGGACAGGGGGCCGTGAACACTGAAGCTTTCTTT. This gives the protein CASSSGQGAVNTEAFF.

This clonotype was seen more than once but under ten times. The chain couples TRBV5-1 to TRBJ2-3, with D possibly matching TRBD1 (6 bases). With 4 bases removed from V and 4 bases from J, the gap between germline ends came to 13 bases. Germline loops: CDR1 SGHRS, CDR2 YFSETQ. This CDR3 comprises 14 residues. The CDR3 DNA sequence: TGCGCCAGCAGCGGGGGCCGAGGTGCAGATACGCAGTATTTT. Protein: CASSGGRGADTQYF.

This clonotype was recorded a few times. V is TRBV12-3 or TRBV12-4 and J is TRBJ1-1; the match to TRBD1 covers 8 bases. After removal of 5 bases from V and 0 bases from J, the junction contained 14 bases not matched to a gene. CDR3 length: 18 residues. CDR3 coding DNA: TGTGCCAGCAGTAACTTGCGCAGGGGGCTCCGTGTGAACACTGAAGCTTTCTTT. Its protein is CASSNLRRGLRVNTEAFF.

This clonotype has more than one count but fewer than ten. The chain links TRBV5-1 to TRBJ2-7, with TRBD2 matching 7 bases. The ends lost 5 bases at V and 4 bases at J; junction bases unmatched: 9. The CDR3 loop spans 14 amino acids. Per the germline V gene, CDR1 is SGHRS and CDR2 is YFSETQ. The CDR3 region has the DNA TGCGCCAGCAGAGGGGCGGGAGTGAGGTACGAGCAGTACTTC. Translated, it gives CASRGAGVRYEQYF.

This clonotype was detected a few times. V gene TRBV18 combines with J gene TRBJ2-4; D may be TRBD2 (6 bases). CDR3 length: 15 residues. Trimming left V 6 bases short and J 3 bases short, with 15 bases between. CDR1 KGHSH and CDR2 LQKENI come from the germline V gene. The CDR3 protein is CASSTPQGGKNIQYF. The CDR3 DNA sequence: TGTGCCAGCTCCACCCCCCAGGGAGGCAAAAACATTCAGTACTTC.

This clonotype was counted only a few times. The chain couples TRBV3-1 to TRBJ2-1, with 8 bases fitting TRBD2. The CDR3 contains 15 residues. V gave up 2 bases and J gave up 6 bases; unmatched junction bases: 6. Germline V gene sequence: CDR1 LGHDT, CDR2 YNNKEL (reference sequence). CDR3 protein: CASSQYTSGSNEQFF. The CDR3 DNA is TGTGCCAGCAGCCAATATACTAGCGGATCCAATGAGCAGTTCTTC.

In this sample, this clonotype turned up many times. V usage is TRBV7-6 and J usage is TRBJ2-2; D is unresolved. Germline V gene lookup returns CDR1 SGHVS and CDR2 FNYEAQ. The CDR3 consists of 13 residues. Trimming removed 6 bases at V and 4 bases at J, with 9 bases between. The CDR3 DNA is TGTGCCAGCAGTTTAACGAGCACCGGGGAGCTGTTTTTT. Translating gives CASSLTSTGELFF.

The V and J genes are TRBV5-1 and TRBJ2-1; 10 bases are a match to TRBD2. Germline loops: CDR1 SGHRS, CDR2 YFSETQ. The CDR3 contains 15 residues. V gave up 0 bases and J gave up 6 bases; unmatched junction bases: 3. CDR3: CASSLESGRVNEQFF. Written as DNA, the CDR3 is TGCGCCAGCAGCTTGGAGAGCGGGAGGGTCAATGAGCAGTTCTTC.

This clonotype showed up just a few times. The genes are TRBV20-1 and TRBJ2-3, with D possibly being TRBD1 or TRBD2 (6 bases each). Germline loops: CDR1 DFQATT, CDR2 SNEGSKA (reference sequence). The CDR3 has 16 amino acids. V was pared by 0 bases and J by 6 bases, with 19 bases between. The CDR3 is CSARELNLKGGDTQYF. CDR3 sequence (DNA): TGCAGTGCTAGAGAACTTAACCTAAAGGGGGGTGATACGCAGTATTTT.

This clonotype came up a few times. The chain recombines TRBV20-1 with TRBJ2-7, with 14 bases fitting TRBD2. Germline values: CDR1 DFQATT, CDR2 SNEGSKA (reference sequence). CDR3 length equals 13 residues. V shed 6 bases, J shed 7 bases, and the junction held 5 bases outside the gene matches. The chain's CDR3 is CSAKGLAGVEQYF. The CDR3 DNA reads TGCAGTGCCAAGGGACTAGCGGGAGTTGAGCAGTACTTC.

In this sample, this clonotype turned up many times. The chain couples TRBV6-1 to TRBJ2-3; TRBD2 agrees at 10 bases. The germline gives CDR1 MNHNS, CDR2 SASEGT. The CDR3 runs to 16 residues. V gave up 4 bases and J gave up 5 bases; unmatched junction bases: 9. The CDR3 loop reads CASSAPGAGGLDTQYF. CDR3 nucleotide sequence: TGTGCCAGCAGTGCCCCGGGAGCGGGAGGGTTAGATACGCAGTATTTT.

This clonotype was found once. The chain joins TRBV3-1 to TRBJ1-1, with D uncertain. V was shortened by 11 bases and J by 0 bases, with 28 bases between the two germline ends. Germline CDR1 is LGHDT and CDR2 is YNNKEL (reference sequence). The CDR3 is made up of 18 amino acids. CDR3 protein: CASCQELWTAKMNTEAFF. For the CDR3, the DNA is TGTGCCTCCTGCCAAGAACTCTGGACTGCGAAAATGAACACTGAAGCTTTCTTT.

A few counts support this clonotype. The chain recombines TRBV20-1 with TRBJ2-1, with TRBD1 as a possible D gene (5 bases). The germline V gene encodes CDR1 DFQATT and CDR2 SNEGSKA (reference sequence). The CDR3 has 13 amino acids. V lost 6 bases to trimming and J lost 9 bases, with 18 bases between them. CDR3 sequence: CSATLRVSGEQFF. CDR3 nucleotide sequence: TGCAGTGCCACACTCAGGGTGAGTGGTGAGCAGTTCTTC.

This clonotype was found many times. V is TRBV27 and J is TRBJ2-1; TRBD2 agrees at 11 bases. Germline V CDR1 and CDR2: MNHEY, SMNVEV (reference sequence). This CDR3 region has 16 residues. V lost 6 bases to trimming and J lost 2 bases; unmatched junction nucleotides: 6. In DNA form, the CDR3 reads TGTGCCAGCAGGGAGACTAGCGGGACCACCTACAATGAGCAGTTCTTC. Its translation is CASRETSGTTYNEQFF.

This clonotype was detected only a few times. This sequence joins TRBV20-1 and TRBJ2-5; a weak D match, TRBD1 (6 bases). Trimming removed 2 bases at V and 7 bases at J, with 20 bases between. The CDR3 loop spans 15 amino acids. Germline V gene data show CDR1 as DFQATT and CDR2 as SNEGSKA (reference sequence). The CDR3 here is CSARPQGQGRGTQYF. The CDR3 coding sequence is TGCAGTGCTAGACCCCAGGGGCAGGGTAGGGGGACCCAGTACTTC.

V gene TRBV20-1 combines with J gene TRBJ2-7, with D maybe TRBD1 (6 bases). CDR1 is DFQATT and CDR2 is SNEGSKA in the germline V gene (reference sequence). The CDR3 has 15 amino acids. V lost 2 bases to trimming and J lost 1 base, with 15 bases between them. The CDR3 sequence: CSARLRDKGSYEQYF. CDR3 in DNA: TGCAGTGCTAGACTAAGGGACAAGGGTTCCTACGAGCAGTACTTC.